The rows below give T cell receptor beta chains drawn from one sample of a study of technical replicates of blood from a few donors. Assay: immunoSEQ multiplex PCR; the TCRdb copy retains only in-frame clones and omits some. The repertoire consists of some 15,000 clones, with 86% occurring once and the leading ten covering approximately 11%. What was sequenced was PBMCs. Source of these receptors: a human donor in good health. The CDR3 runs from the conserved cysteine through the conserved F or W. The D gene is left open where the match is weak. Clone size is not always given. Where it is, it says once, few, many or a class for expanded clones.

j_call d_call v_call clone_size cdr3_nt cdr3_aa
TRBJ2-7 TRBD2 TRBV19 . TGTGCCAGTACTTCGACTAGCGGTCCCTACGAGCAGTACTTC CASTSTSGPYEQYF
TRBJ1-1 . TRBV5-8 . TGTGCCAGCAGCTCGGGGGGCGACCGTTTCACTGAAGCTTTCTTT CASSSGGDRFTEAFF
TRBJ2-3 TRBD2 TRBV10-3 . TGTGCCATCAGTGAGTCTAGGCTAGCGGGAGACACAGATACGCAGTATTTT CAISESRLAGDTDTQYF
TRBJ2-7 TRBD2 TRBV7-6 . TGTGCCAGCAGCGGTCGACTAGCGGGGGAGCAGTACTTC CASSGRLAGEQYF
TRBJ2-7 TRBD1 TRBV10-2 . TGCGCCAGCAGGGACAGGGCCCCTATCGAGCAGTACTTC CASRDRAPIEQYF
TRBJ2-5 TRBD2 TRBV5-4 . TGTGCCAGCAGCTTGGAAGTAGCGGGAGGGGGGGAGACCCAGTACTTC CASSLEVAGGGETQYF
TRBJ2-1 . TRBV11-1 few TGTGCCAGCAGCTTAGCCGGGACTGGAATAAACAATGAGCAGTTCTTC CASSLAGTGINNEQFF
TRBJ2-5 . TRBV9 . TGTGCCAGCAGCGGATGGGGCGGAGGGTGGGAGACCCAGTACTTC CASSGWGGGWETQYF
TRBJ1-5 . TRBV2 few TGTGCCAGCAGTGAAAGTTTAGATCAGCCCCAGCATTTT CASSESLDQPQHF
TRBJ1-5 . TRBV19 . TGTGCCAGTAGTCTCGGGGGACTCCTCGACAATCAGCCCCAGCATTTT CASSLGGLLDNQPQHF
TRBJ2-1 . TRBV18 . TGTGCCAGCTCCCCGAGCGCCAATGAGCAGTTCTTC CASSPSANEQFF
TRBJ1-1 . TRBV18 few TGTGCCAGCTCACCATGGGTGGCGGAGAACACTGAAGCTTTCTTT CASSPWVAENTEAFF
TRBJ1-1 . TRBV10-2 . TGCGCCAGCAGTGTTCACAGCCCGAACACTGAAGCTTTCTTT CASSVHSPNTEAFF
TRBJ2-1 TRBD2 TRBV9 . TGTGCCAGCAGCGTAAGGGAGGGACTCTGGAATGAGCAGTTCTTC CASSVREGLWNEQFF
TRBJ2-1 . TRBV6-6 . TGTGCCAGCAGAGCTGACTCCAGCGGTAACAATGAGCAGTTCTTC CASRADSSGNNEQFF
TRBJ1-2 . TRBV6-6 . TGTGCCAGCAGTTACCGGGATTTAGCTAACTATGGCTACACCTTC CASSYRDLANYGYTF
TRBJ2-7 TRBD2 TRBV6-5 once TGTGCCAGCAGTTGGACTAGCGGGGGACTGAGCGTCGAGCAGTACTTC CASSWTSGGLSVEQYF
TRBJ1-2 . TRBV7-2 few TGTGCCAGCAGCTTAGTCCGGTCTAACTATGGCTACACCTTC CASSLVRSNYGYTF
TRBJ2-7 . TRBV28 . TGTGCCAGCAACCTGGGGGGGGCCAGCCCCCACGAGCAGTACTTC CASNLGGASPHEQYF
TRBJ2-2 TRBD1 TRBV6-4 . TGTGCCAGCAGTGACGGGACAGACACCGGGGAGCTGTTTTTT CASSDGTDTGELFF
TRBJ2-6 TRBD2 TRBV7-6 . TGTGCCAGCAGCTACCCGGCTAGCGGAAACTCTGGGGCCAACGTCCTGACTTTC CASSYPASGNSGANVLTF
TRBJ1-4 . TRBV4-1 . TGCGCCAGCAGCCATCTCAGGACGGCGGGCGATGAAAAACTGTTTTTT CASSHLRTAGDEKLFF
TRBJ2-5 . TRBV4-2 . TGTGCCAGCAGCCTTAAGGAGGGGGGGGAGACCCAGTACTTC CASSLKEGGETQYF
TRBJ1-5 TRBD1 TRBV4-1 . TGCGCCAGCAGCCAAGGAGGCAGGGGGCCGAGCAATCAGCCCCAGCATTTT CASSQGGRGPSNQPQHF
TRBJ2-1 . TRBV10-3 . TGTGCCATCAAAGACCACCAGGGTGGCTACAATGAGCAGTTCTTC CAIKDHQGGYNEQFF
TRBJ2-5 . TRBV6-6 . TGTGCCAGCAATCAATGGGACTCCCAGACCCAGTACTTC CASNQWDSQTQYF
TRBJ2-7 TRBD2 TRBV27 . TGTGCCAGCAGTCTCCGCGGGGGGGAGTATTCCTACGAGCAGTACTTC CASSLRGGEYSYEQYF
TRBJ1-1 . TRBV7-9 . TGTGCCAGCACACTTCTAAAGGACAGATGGGGATGGATTTCTGAAGCTTTCTTT CASTLLKDRWGWISEAFF
TRBJ2-5 TRBD1 TRBV6-1 . TGTGCCAGCACCGAGGGCAGGGGGCGCGAGGAGACCCAGTACTTC CASTEGRGREETQYF
TRBJ1-6 TRBD1 TRBV19 . TGTGCCAGTAGTATCCTCGGACAGGGTGAGGTGTCACCCCTCCACTTT CASSILGQGEVSPLHF
TRBJ1-1 . TRBV9 . TGTGCCAGCAGCGCACAGTCAGGGGCGGCTGAAGCTTTCTTT CASSAQSGAAEAFF
TRBJ2-7 TRBD2 TRBV11-2 once TGTGCCGGTGGACTAGCGGCCTCCTACGAGCAGTACTTC CAGGLAASYEQYF
TRBJ2-7 TRBD1 TRBV18 once TGTGCCAGCTCCCAGGGACAGGCAGCCTCCTACGAGCAGTACTTC CASSQGQAASYEQYF
TRBJ2-5 TRBD2 TRBV15 . TGTGCCACCAGCAGAGGGACTAGCGGGAGTTGGGAGACCCAGTACTTC CATSRGTSGSWETQYF
TRBJ1-4 TRBD1 TRBV11-2 once TGTGCCAGCAGCTCCTTGGTGGGACAGCCGAATGAAAAACTGTTTTTT CASSSLVGQPNEKLFF
TRBJ2-1 TRBD2 TRBV5-1 . TGCGCCAGCAGCCGACTAGCGGGAAATAGCAATGAGCAGTTCTTC CASSRLAGNSNEQFF
TRBJ2-1 TRBD2 TRBV6-6 . TGTGCCAGCACCAAAGCGGGAGGCGACAATGAGCAGTTCTTC CASTKAGGDNEQFF
TRBJ1-5 . TRBV25-1 . TGTGCCAGCAGTGTAGGGGGTCAGCCCCAGCATTTT CASSVGGQPQHF
TRBJ2-1 . TRBV27 . TGTGCCAGCAGTTTTATGACAGAGGCCCTTTCCTACAATGAGCAGTTCTTC CASSFMTEALSYNEQFF
TRBJ1-5 . TRBV19 once TGTGCCAGTAGTCCAGGGAATAGCAATCAGCCCCAGCATTTT CASSPGNSNQPQHF
TRBJ2-2 TRBD2 TRBV5-1 . TGCGCCAGCAGCGTACCGGGACTAGCGGGAACCGGGGAGCTGTTTTTT CASSVPGLAGTGELFF
TRBJ2-3 TRBD2 TRBV16 once TGTGCCAGCAGCCCCGGACTAGCGGGGGGCACAGATACGCAGTATTTT CASSPGLAGGTDTQYF
TRBJ2-3 TRBD2 TRBV18 . TGTGCCAGCTCACCAGGGTTCAGCGGGAGTTGGGCAGATACGCAGTATTTT CASSPGFSGSWADTQYF
TRBJ2-4 TRBD1 TRBV4-2 . TGTGCCAGCAGCCAATCAACAGGGGTAAGGGACAAAAACATTCAGTACTTC CASSQSTGVRDKNIQYF
TRBJ1-2 . TRBV18 . TGTGCCAGCTCACCGCAGGGTCAGGATGGCTACACCTTC CASSPQGQDGYTF
TRBJ1-1 . TRBV5-1 few TGCGCCAGCAGCTTGGTCCCCGGGGGGAACACTGAAGCTTTCTTT CASSLVPGGNTEAFF